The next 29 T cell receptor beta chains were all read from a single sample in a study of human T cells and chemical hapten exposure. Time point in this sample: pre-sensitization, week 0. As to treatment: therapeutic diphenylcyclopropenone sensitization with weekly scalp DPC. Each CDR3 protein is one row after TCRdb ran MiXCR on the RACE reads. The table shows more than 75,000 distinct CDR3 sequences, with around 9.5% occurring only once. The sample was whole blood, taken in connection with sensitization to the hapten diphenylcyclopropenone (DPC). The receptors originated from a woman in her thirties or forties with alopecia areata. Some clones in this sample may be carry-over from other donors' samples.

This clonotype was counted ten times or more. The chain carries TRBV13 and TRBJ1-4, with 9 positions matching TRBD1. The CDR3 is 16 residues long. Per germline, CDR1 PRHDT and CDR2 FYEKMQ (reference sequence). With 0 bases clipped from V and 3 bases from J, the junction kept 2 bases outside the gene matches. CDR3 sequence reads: CASSLGDRGSNEKLFF. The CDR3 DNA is TGTGCCAGCAGCTTAGGGGACAGGGGATCTAATGAAAAACTGTTTTTT.

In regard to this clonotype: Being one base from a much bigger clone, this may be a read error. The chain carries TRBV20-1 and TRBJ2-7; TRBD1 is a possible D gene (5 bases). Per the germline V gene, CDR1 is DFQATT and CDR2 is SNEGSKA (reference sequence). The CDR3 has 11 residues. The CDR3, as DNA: TGCAGTGCTATAAAGGGGTACGAGCAGTGCTTC. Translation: CSAIKGYEQCF.

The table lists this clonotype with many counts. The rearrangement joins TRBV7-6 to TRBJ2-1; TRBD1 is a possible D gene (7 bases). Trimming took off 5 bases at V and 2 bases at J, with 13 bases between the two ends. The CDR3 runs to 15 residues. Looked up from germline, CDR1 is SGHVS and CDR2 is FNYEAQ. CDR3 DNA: TGTGCCAGCAGCGTTACAGGGGAGGCCTACAATGAGCAGTTCTTC. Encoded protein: CASSVTGEAYNEQFF. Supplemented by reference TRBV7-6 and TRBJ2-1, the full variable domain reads GAGVSQSPRYKVTKRGQDVALRCDPISGHVSLYWYRQALGQGPEFLTYFNYEAQQDKSGLPNDRFSAERPEGSISTLTIQRTEQRDSAMYRCASSVTGEAYNEQFFGPGTRLTVL.

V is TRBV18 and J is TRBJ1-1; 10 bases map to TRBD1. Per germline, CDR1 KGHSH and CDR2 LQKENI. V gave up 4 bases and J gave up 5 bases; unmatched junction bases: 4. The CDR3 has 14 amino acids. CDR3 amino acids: CASSRQGAWTEAFF. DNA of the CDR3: TGTGCCAGCTCACGACAGGGGGCGTGGACTGAAGCTTTCTTT.

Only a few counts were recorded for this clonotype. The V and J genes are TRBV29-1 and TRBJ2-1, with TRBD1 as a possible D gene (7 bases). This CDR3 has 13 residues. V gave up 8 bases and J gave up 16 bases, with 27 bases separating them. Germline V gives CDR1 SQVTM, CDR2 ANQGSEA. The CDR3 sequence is CSFRGDSGPRGFF. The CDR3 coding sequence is TGCAGCTTTAGGGGGGACAGCGGTCCTCGGGGATTCTTC.

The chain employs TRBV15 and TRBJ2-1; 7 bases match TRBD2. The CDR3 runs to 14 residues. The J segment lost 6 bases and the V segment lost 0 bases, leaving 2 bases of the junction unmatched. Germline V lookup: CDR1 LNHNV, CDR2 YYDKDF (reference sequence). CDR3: CATSRDRGSNEQFF. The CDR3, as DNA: TGTGCCACCAGCAGAGATCGCGGGAGCAATGAGCAGTTCTTC.

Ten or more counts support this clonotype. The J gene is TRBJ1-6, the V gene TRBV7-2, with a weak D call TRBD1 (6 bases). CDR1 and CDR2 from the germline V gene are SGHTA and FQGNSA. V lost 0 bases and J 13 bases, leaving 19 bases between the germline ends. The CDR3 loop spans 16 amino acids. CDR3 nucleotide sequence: TGTGCCAGCAGCTTAGCGGGGACATTGAAAGGGTCCCCCCTCCACTTT. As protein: CASSLAGTLKGSPLHF.

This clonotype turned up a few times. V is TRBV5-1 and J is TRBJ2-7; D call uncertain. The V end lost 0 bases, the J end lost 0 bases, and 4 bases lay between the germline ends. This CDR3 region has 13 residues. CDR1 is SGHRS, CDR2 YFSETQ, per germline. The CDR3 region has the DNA TGCGCCAGCAGCTTGGACGCCTCCTACGAGCAGTACTTC. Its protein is CASSLDASYEQYF.

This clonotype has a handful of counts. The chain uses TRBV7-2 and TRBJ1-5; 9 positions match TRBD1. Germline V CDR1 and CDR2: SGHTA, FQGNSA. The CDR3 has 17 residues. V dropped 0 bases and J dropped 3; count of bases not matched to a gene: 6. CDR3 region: CASSLAPGQGVNQPQHF. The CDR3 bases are TGTGCCAGCAGCTTAGCTCCGGGACAGGGAGTCAATCAGCCCCAGCATTTT.

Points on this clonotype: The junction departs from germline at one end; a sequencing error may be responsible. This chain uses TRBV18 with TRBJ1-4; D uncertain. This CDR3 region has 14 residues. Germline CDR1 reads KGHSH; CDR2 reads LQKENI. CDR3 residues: CAISPPGHPEKLFF. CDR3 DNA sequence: TGTGCCATCTCACCACCCGGGCATCCTGAAAAACTGTTTTTT.

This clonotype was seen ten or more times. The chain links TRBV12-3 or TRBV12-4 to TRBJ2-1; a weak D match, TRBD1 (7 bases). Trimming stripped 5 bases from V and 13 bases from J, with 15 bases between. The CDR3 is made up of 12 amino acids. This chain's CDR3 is CASSPRGGGQFF. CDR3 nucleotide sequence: TGTGCCAGCAGTCCCCGTGGAGGGGGCCAGTTCTTC.

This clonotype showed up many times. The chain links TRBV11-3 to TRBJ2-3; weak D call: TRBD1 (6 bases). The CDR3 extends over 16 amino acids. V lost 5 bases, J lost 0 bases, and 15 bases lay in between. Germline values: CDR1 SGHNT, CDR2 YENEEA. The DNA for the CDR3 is TGTGCCAGCAGCCCCAGAGGGACATCTAGCACAGATACGCAGTATTTT. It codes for CASSPRGTSSTDTQYF.

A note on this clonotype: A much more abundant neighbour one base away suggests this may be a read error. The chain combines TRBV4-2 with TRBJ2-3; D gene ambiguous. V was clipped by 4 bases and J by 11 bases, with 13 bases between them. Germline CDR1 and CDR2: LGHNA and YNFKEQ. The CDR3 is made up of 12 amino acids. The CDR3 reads CASSPSVREQYF. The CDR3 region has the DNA TGTGCCAGCAGCCCATCAGTAAGAGAGCAGTATTTT.

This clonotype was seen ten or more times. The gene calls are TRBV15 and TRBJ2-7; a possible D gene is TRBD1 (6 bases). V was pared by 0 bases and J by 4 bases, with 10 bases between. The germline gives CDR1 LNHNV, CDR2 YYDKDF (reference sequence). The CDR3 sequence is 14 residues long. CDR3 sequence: CATSRDQGQYEQYF. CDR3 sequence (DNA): TGTGCCACCAGCAGAGATCAGGGGCAATACGAGCAGTACTTC.

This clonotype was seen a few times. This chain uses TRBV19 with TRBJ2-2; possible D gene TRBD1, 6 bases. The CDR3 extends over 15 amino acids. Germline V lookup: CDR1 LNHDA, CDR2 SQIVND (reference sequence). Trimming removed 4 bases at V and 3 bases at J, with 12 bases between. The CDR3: CASSSGQSYTGELFF. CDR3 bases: TGTGCCAGTAGTAGCGGACAGAGTTACACCGGGGAGCTGTTTTTT.

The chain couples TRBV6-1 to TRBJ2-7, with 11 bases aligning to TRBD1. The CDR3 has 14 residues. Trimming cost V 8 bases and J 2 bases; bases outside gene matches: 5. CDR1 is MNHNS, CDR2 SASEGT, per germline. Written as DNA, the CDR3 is TGTGCCAGCCAGACGGGACAGGGGGCCTACGAGCAGTACTTC. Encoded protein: CASQTGQGAYEQYF.

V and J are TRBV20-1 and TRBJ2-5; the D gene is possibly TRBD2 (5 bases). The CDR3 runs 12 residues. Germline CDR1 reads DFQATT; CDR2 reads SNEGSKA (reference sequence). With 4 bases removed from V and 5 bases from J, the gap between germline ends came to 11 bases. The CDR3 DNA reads TGCAGTGCTATGGTACTAGGGGAGACCCAGTACTTC. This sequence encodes CSAMVLGETQYF.

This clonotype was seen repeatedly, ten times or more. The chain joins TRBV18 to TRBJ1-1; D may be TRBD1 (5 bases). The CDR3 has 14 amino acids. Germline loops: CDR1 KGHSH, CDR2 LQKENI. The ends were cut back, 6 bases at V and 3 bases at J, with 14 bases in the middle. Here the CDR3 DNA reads TGTGCCAGCTCCACCGGGGGATTGGACACTGAAGCTTTCTTT. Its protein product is CASSTGGLDTEAFF.

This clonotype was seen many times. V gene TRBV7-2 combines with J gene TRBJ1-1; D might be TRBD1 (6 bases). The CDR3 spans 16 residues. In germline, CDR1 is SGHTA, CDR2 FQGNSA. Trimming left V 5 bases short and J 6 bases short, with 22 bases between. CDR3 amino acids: CASSPRGGGGDAEAFF. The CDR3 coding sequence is TGTGCCAGCAGCCCTAGGGGGGGTGGCGGGGACGCTGAAGCTTTCTTT.

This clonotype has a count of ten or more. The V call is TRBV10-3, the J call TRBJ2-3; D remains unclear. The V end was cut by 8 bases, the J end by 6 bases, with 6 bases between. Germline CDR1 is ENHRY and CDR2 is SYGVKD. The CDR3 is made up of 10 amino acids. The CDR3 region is CAIGADTQYF. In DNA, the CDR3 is TGTGCCATCGGAGCCGATACGCAGTATTTT.

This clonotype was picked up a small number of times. CDR3 protein: CASSPVGAQETQYF. The CDR3 DNA sequence: TGTGCCAGCAGCCCGGTGGGGGCTCAAGAGACCCAGTACTTC. The genes are TRBV7-2 and TRBJ2-5; TRBD1 might be the D (6 bases). Germline V gives CDR1 SGHTA, CDR2 FQGNSA. Trimming pared 5 bases from V and 2 bases from J, leaving 12 bases between. This CDR3 comprises 14 residues.

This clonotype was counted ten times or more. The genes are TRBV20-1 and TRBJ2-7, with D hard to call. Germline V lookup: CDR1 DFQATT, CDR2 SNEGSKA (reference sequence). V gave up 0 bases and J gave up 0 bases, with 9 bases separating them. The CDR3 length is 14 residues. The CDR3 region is CSARDLQSSYEQYF. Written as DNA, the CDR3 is TGCAGTGCTAGAGATCTTCAAAGCTCCTACGAGCAGTACTTC.

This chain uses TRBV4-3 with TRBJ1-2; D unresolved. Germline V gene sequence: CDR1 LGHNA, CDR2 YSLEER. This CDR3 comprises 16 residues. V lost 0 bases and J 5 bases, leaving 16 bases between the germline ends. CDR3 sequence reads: CASSQDLGTDRYGYTF. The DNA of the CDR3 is TGCGCCAGCAGCCAAGATCTAGGAACAGATAGATATGGCTACACCTTC.

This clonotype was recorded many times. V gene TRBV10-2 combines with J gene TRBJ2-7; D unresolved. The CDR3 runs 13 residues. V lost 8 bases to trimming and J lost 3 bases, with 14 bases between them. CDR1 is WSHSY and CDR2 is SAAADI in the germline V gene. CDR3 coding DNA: TGCGCCAGCGGAGTACGTATCGGCTACGAGCAGTACTTC. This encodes CASGVRIGYEQYF.

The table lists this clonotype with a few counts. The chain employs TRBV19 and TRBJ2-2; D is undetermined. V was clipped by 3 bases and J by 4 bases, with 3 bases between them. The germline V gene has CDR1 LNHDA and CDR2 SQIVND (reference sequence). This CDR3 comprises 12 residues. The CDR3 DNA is TGTGCCAGTAGTATCCCCACCGGGGAGCTGTTTTTT. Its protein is CASSIPTGELFF.

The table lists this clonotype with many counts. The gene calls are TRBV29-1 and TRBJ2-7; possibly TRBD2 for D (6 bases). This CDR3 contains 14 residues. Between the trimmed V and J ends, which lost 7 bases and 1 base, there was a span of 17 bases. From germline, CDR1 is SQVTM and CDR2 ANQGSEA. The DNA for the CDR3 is TGCAGCGCCGTATCGGGGACTGGATCCTACGAGCAGTACTTC. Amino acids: CSAVSGTGSYEQYF.

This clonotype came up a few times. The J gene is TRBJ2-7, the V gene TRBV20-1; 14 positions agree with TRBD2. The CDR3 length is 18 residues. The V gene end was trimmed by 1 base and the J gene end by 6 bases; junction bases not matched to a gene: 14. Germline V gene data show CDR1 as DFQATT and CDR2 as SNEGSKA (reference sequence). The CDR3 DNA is TGCAGTGCTAGAGGGACTAGCGGGGGGCCCTCCCATAAAATCGAGCAGTACTTC. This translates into CSARGTSGGPSHKIEQYF.

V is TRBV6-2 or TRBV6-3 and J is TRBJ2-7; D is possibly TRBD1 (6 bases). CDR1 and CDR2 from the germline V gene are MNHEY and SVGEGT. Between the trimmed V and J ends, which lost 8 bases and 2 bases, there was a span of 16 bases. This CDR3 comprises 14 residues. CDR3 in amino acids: CASRSTDRPYEQYF. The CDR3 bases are TGTGCCAGCCGATCGACAGACAGGCCCTACGAGCAGTACTTC.

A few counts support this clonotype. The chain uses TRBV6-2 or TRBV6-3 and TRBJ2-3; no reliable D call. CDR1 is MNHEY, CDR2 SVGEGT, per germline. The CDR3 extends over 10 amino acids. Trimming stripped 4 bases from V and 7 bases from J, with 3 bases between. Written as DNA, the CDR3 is TGTGCCAGCAGTTCCCATACGCAGTATTTT. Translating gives CASSSHTQYF.